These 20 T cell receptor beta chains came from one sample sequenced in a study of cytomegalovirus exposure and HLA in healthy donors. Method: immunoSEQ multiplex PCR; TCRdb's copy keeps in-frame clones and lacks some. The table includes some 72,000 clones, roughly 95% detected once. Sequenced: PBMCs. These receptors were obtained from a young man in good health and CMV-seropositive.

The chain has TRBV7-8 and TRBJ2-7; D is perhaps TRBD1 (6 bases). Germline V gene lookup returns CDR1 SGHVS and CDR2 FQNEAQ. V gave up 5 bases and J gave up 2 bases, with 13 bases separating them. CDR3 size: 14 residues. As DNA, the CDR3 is TGTGCCAGCAGCGCCCGGGACACCACCTACGAGCAGTACTTC. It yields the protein CASSARDTTYEQYF.

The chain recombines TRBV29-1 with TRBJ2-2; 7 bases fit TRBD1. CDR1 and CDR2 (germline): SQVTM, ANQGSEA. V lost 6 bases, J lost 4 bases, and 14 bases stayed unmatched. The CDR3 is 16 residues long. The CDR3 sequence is CSVDGTDRNPTGELFF. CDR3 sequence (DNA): TGCAGCGTGGATGGGACAGATAGAAACCCCACCGGGGAGCTGTTTTTT.

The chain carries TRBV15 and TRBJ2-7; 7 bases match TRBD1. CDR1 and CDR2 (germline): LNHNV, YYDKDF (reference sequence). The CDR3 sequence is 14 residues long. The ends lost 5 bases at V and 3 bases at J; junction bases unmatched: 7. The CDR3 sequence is CATSYRDSLYEQYF. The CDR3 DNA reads TGTGCCACCAGCTACCGGGACAGCCTCTACGAGCAGTACTTC.

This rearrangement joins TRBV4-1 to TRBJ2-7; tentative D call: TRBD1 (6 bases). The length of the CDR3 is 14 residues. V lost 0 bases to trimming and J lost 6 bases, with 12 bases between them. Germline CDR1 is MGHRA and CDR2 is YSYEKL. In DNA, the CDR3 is TGCGCCAGCAGCCAAGAGGGCAGGGGTGGCGAGCAGTACTTC. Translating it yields CASSQEGRGGEQYF.

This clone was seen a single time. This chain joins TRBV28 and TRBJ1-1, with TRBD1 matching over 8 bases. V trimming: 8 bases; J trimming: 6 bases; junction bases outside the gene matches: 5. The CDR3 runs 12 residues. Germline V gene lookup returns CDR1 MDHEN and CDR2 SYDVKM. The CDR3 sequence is CASRTGSPEAFF. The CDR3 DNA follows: TGTGCCAGCCGGACAGGGAGCCCTGAAGCTTTCTTT.

The CDR3 sequence: CASSSGFGAAETQYF. In DNA, the CDR3 is TGTGCCAGCAGCTCTGGCTTTGGAGCGGCTGAAACCCAGTACTTC. The rearrangement uses TRBV7-2 and TRBJ2-5, with D perhaps TRBD2 (5 bases). CDR3 length equals 15 residues. Germline lookup yields CDR1 SGHTA and CDR2 FQGNSA. The germline V and J ends were trimmed by 4 bases and 8 bases, with 20 bases remaining between them.

CDR3 bases: TGCGCCAGCAGCCGGGGACTCAGCGGGGCTAACACCGGGGAGCTGTTTTTT. This gives the protein CASSRGLSGANTGELFF. The chain couples TRBV4-1 to TRBJ2-2; 7 bases align to TRBD2. V was clipped by 4 bases and J by 2 bases; unmatched bases: 10. The CDR3 length is 17 residues. CDR1 is MGHRA, CDR2 YSYEKL, per germline.

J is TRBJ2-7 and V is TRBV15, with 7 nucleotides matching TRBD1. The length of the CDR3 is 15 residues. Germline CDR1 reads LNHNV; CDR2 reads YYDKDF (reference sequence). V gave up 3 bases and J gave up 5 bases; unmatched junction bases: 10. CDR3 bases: TGTGCCACCAGCAGTCAAAGGACGACAGGGAACGAGCAGTACTTC. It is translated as CATSSQRTTGNEQYF.

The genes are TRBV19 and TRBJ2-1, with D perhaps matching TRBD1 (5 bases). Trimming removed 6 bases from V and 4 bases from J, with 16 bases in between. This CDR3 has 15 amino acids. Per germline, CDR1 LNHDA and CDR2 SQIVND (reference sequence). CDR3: CASRGRQGFYNEQFF. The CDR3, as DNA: TGTGCCAGTAGAGGTAGGCAGGGATTTTACAATGAGCAGTTCTTC.

The CDR3 nucleotides are TGCGCCAGCAGCTTTTCAGGGGGTTCATACGAGACCCAGTACTTC. It codes for CASSFSGGSYETQYF. The chain uses TRBV5-1 and TRBJ2-5; 7 bases line up with TRBD1. The germline gives CDR1 SGHRS, CDR2 YFSETQ. V lost 2 bases to trimming and J lost 5 bases; unmatched junction nucleotides: 9. The CDR3 runs to 15 residues. Full variable domain (outside the CDR3, taken from reference TRBV5-1 and TRBJ2-5): KAGVTQTPRYLIKTRGQQVTLSCSPISGHRSVSWYQQTPGQGLQFLFEYFSETQRNKGNFPGRFSGRQFSNSRSEMNVSTLELGDSALYLCASSFSGGSYETQYFGPGTRLLVL.

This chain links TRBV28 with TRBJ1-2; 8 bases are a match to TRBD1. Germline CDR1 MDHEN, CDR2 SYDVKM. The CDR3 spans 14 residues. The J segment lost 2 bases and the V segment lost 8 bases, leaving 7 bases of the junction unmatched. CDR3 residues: CASCTHRGNYGYTF. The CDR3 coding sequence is TGTGCCAGCTGTACCCACAGGGGGAACTATGGCTACACCTTC.

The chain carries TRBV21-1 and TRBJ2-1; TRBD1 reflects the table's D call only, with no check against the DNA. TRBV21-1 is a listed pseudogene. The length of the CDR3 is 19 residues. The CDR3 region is CASSKDRDRLRESYNEQFF. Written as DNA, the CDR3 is TGTGCCAGCAGCAAAGATCGGGACAGGCTTAGGGAATCCTACAATGAGCAGTTCTTC.

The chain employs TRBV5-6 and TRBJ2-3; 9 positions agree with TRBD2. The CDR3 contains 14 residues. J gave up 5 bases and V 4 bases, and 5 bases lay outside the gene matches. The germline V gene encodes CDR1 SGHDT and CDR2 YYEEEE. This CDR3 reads CASSPGLALDTQYF. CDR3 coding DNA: TGTGCCAGCAGCCCGGGACTAGCTTTAGATACGCAGTATTTT.

CDR3 sequence reads: CASSRGQGREQYF. The DNA of the CDR3 is TGTGCCAGCAGCCGGGGACAGGGCCGCGAGCAGTACTTC. The chain uses TRBV5-4 and TRBJ2-7; 9 positions agree with TRBD1. Trimming removed 4 bases from V and 6 bases from J; junction bases left unmatched: 5. In germline, CDR1 is SGHNT, CDR2 YYREEE (reference sequence). The CDR3 contains 13 residues.

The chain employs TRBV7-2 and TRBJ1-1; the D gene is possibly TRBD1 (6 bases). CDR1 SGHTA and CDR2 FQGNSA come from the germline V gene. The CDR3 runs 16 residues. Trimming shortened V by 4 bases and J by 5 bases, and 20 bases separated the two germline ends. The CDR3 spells CASSSEEWGLGTEAFF. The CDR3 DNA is TGTGCCAGCAGCTCCGAGGAGTGGGGGCTAGGAACTGAAGCTTTCTTT.

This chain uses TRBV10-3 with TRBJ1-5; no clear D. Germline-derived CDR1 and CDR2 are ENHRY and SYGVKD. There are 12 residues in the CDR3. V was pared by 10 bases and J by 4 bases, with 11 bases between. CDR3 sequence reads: CATGRENQPQHF. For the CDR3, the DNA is TGTGCCACCGGACGGGAGAATCAGCCCCAGCATTTT.

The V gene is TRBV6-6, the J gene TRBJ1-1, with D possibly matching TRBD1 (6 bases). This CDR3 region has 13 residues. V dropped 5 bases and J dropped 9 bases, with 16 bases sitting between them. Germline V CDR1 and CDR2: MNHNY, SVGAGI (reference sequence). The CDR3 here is CASSPGERQKAFF. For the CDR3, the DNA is TGTGCCAGCAGTCCAGGGGAGAGGCAGAAAGCTTTCTTT.

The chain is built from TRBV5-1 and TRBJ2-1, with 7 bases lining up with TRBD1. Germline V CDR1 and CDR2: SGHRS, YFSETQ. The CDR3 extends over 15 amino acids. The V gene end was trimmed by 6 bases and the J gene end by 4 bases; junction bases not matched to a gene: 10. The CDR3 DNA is TGCGCCAGCAACTTCAGGGACAGAGGTTACAATGAGCAGTTCTTC. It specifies CASNFRDRGYNEQFF.

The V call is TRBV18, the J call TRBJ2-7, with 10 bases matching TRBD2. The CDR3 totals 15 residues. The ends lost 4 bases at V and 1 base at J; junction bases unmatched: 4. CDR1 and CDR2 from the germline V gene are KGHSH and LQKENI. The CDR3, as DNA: TGTGCCAGCTCACAAGCGGGAGGGCCATCCTACGAGCAGTACTTC. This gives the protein CASSQAGGPSYEQYF. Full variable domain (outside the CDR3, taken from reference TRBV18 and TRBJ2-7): NAGVMQNPRHLVRRRGQEARLRCSPMKGHSHVYWYRQLPEEGLKFMVYLQKENIIDESGMPKERFSAEFPKEGPSILRIQQVVRGDSAAYFCASSQAGGPSYEQYFGPGTRLTVT.

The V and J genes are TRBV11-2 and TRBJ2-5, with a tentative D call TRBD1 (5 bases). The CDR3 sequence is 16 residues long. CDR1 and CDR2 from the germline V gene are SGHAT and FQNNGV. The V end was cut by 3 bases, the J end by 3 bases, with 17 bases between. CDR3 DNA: TGTGCCAGCAGCTTTGTTTACGAGAGGACAAAAGAGACCCAGTACTTC. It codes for CASSFVYERTKETQYF.